The source of this T cell receptor beta chain is a study of regulatory T cells in long-lasting Graves disease. The study's findings and limits: The TCR repertoire of persistent Graves' patients was less diverse than that of newly diagnosed ones.

The time point was: newly diagnosed GD, antithyroid drugs for less than 3 months. PBMC-derived RNA was used for the TCR library. Arm-PCR of CDR3 regions with iRepertoire HTBI primers generated TCR beta libraries. TCRdb reanalysed the multiplex PCR reads using MiXCR and keeps one entry per CDR3 protein. The sample includes 350,000 to 400,000 distinct CDR3 sequences, 15% to 19% of them seen just once. This clonotype was detected a few times. No antigen is known for it. Sample: peripheral blood mononuclear cells (PBMCs), taken at new diagnosis, from a patient treated with antithyroid drugs. This TCR derives from a female donor with Graves disease.

The chain's CDR3 is CASSLRGPNTGELFF. In DNA form, the CDR3 reads TGCGCCAGCAGCTTGAGGGGACCGAACACCGGGGAGCTGTTTTTT. This sequence joins TRBV5-1 and TRBJ2-2; either TRBD1 or TRBD2 may supply D (5 bases each). The CDR3 loop spans 15 amino acids. CDR1 and CDR2 (germline): SGHRS, YFSETQ. V lost 1 base and J lost 0, with 7 bases in between.